This passage covers 23 T cell receptor beta chains from one sample sequenced in a study of blood T cells in healthy people across ages (dated by TCRdb to 2013 to 2016). Receptor amplification or capture employed 5' RACE. TCRdb records Illumina HiSeq 2500 as the sequencer. A second PCR of roughly 7 to 11 cycles was performed with a sample-barcoded 5' primer and a J-beta primer mix. Using fastp at Q25 and MiXCR, TCRdb reprocessed the public reads and kept productive beta chains. Every CDR3 protein is listed once, alongside the most common genes and DNA of its rows. The sample table lists just under 550,000 distinct CDR3 sequences, more than 20% of them with a count of one. Roughly 9.4% of the sample is held by the ten biggest clonotypes. This same sample was also part of a study on T cells of mothers and their children.

Sequenced input: blood. Source of these receptors: a boy between 10 and 17 years old in good health.

Here the CDR3 DNA reads TGCAGCGTTGAAGAGCGGAGCGGGGGGTGGTCCTACAATGAGCAGTTCTTC. Its protein product is CSVEERSGGWSYNEQFF. V gene TRBV29-1 combines with J gene TRBJ2-1; 9 bases fit TRBD2. Germline lookup yields CDR1 SQVTM and CDR2 ANQGSEA. The CDR3 runs 17 residues. The trim removed 0 bases at V and 1 base at J, leaving 7 bases unmatched.

V gene TRBV4-1 combines with J gene TRBJ2-6, with D possibly TRBD1 on 5 matching bases. This CDR3 comprises 19 residues. Germline V gene data show CDR1 as MGHRA and CDR2 as YSYEKL. V gave up 0 bases and J gave up 0 bases, with 15 bases separating them. The CDR3 nucleotides read TGCGCCAGCAGCCAAGATAACGGCAGGGTGTTCTCTGGGGCCAACGTCCTGACTTTC. This codes for CASSQDNGRVFSGANVLTF.

This rearrangement joins TRBV12-3 or TRBV12-4 to TRBJ1-2; D is ambiguous. CDR3 length: 13 amino acids. The V gene lost 3 bases and the J gene lost 6 bases, with 11 bases spanning the gap. CDR3 amino acids: CASSFGEANGYTF. CDR3 sequence (DNA): TGTGCCAGCAGTTTCGGGGAAGCCAATGGCTACACCTTC.

The table lists this clonotype with a few counts. The chain couples TRBV2 to TRBJ2-1; 12 bases line up with TRBD2. The V gene end was trimmed by 2 bases and the J gene end by 5 bases; junction bases not matched to a gene: 4. The CDR3 has 16 residues. The V gene's germline CDR1 is SNHLY and CDR2 FYNNEI. DNA of the CDR3: TGTGCCAGCAGTGAACCCGGACTAGCGGGACACAATGAGCAGTTCTTC. Translated: CASSEPGLAGHNEQFF.

This chain uses TRBV11-2 with TRBJ2-1; a weak D match, TRBD2 (6 bases). The CDR3 contains 16 residues. V dropped 5 bases and J dropped 1 base, with 15 bases sitting between them. The germline CDR1 and CDR2 sequences are SGHAT and FQNNGV. CDR3 residues: CASSPGVRGSYNEQFF. DNA for the CDR3: TGTGCCAGCAGCCCCGGTGTGCGGGGTTCCTACAATGAGCAGTTCTTC.

This clonotype turned up a few times. The chain carries TRBV28 and TRBJ2-5, with 8 bases that match TRBD1. The CDR3 consists of 16 residues. The germline V gene encodes CDR1 MDHEN and CDR2 SYDVKM. Germline trimming cut 5 bases from V and 3 bases from J; bases unmatched to any gene: 11. CDR3 nucleotides: TGTGCCAGCAGTCCCGGGACAGGAGATATAGAAGAGACCCAGTACTTC. Translated, it gives CASSPGTGDIEETQYF.

This clonotype occurred a few times. The gene calls are TRBV20-1 and TRBJ2-1; maybe TRBD1 (6 bases). V was cut by 0 bases and J by 3 bases, with 12 bases left in between. The germline V gene has CDR1 DFQATT and CDR2 SNEGSKA (reference sequence). CDR3 size: 15 residues. CDR3 in amino acids: CSARDQGTNYNEQFF. In DNA form, the CDR3 reads TGCAGTGCTAGAGATCAGGGGACCAACTACAATGAGCAGTTCTTC.

This chain joins TRBV4-3 and TRBJ2-7; TRBD2 might be the D (6 bases). CDR1 LGHNA and CDR2 YSLEER come from the germline V gene. V was pared by 3 bases and J by 0 bases, with 15 bases between. The CDR3 sequence is 16 residues long. The CDR3 protein is CASSQSRTTSSYEQYF. CDR3 in DNA: TGCGCCAGCAGCCAGTCAAGGACTACGAGCTCCTACGAGCAGTACTTC.

The chain uses TRBV12-3 or TRBV12-4 and TRBJ2-3; TRBD1 aligns across 9 bases. The CDR3 is 15 amino acids. Trimming at V came to 6 bases and at J to 1 base, leaving 5 bases not matched to a gene. CDR3 bases: TGTGCCAGCAGAAATCGGACAGGGGGCACAGATACGCAGTATTTT. Translated: CASRNRTGGTDTQYF.

V and J are TRBV20-1 and TRBJ2-5; TRBD2 is a possible D gene (7 bases). The closer fit of TRBJ2-7 to the DNA end suggests the J call may be wrong. This CDR3 has 16 residues. Per the germline V gene, CDR1 is DFQATT and CDR2 is SNEGSKA (reference sequence). CDR3: CSARDLSGGLVYEQYF. DNA for the CDR3: TGCAGTGCTAGAGATCTATCGGGGGGCCTCGTCTACGAGCAGTACTTC.

This clonotype was seen just once. The rearrangement uses TRBV5-1 and TRBJ2-3, with TRBD2 identical over 8 bases. Looked up from germline, CDR1 is SGHRS and CDR2 is YFSETQ. Trimming took 0 bases from V and 4 from J; bases not matched to a gene: 16. The CDR3 spans 19 residues. The CDR3 DNA follows: TGCGCCAGCAGCTTGGGTTTGCCAGGACTAGCACAAGGATCAGATACGCAGTATTTT. Translating gives CASSLGLPGLAQGSDTQYF.

The chain links TRBV28 to TRBJ2-4; D is undetermined. From germline, CDR1 is MDHEN and CDR2 SYDVKM. This CDR3 comprises 14 residues. V gave up 2 bases and J gave up 7 bases, with 12 bases separating them. CDR3 loop: CASSLTLPGNIQYF. CDR3 sequence (DNA): TGTGCCAGCAGTTTAACCCTCCCCGGGAACATTCAGTACTTC.

The gene calls are TRBV5-1 and TRBJ1-2; 9 bases align to TRBD1. The V gene end was trimmed by 0 bases and the J gene end by 4 bases; junction bases not matched to a gene: 1. Germline V CDR1 and CDR2: SGHRS, YFSETQ. This CDR3 spans 14 amino acids. Here the CDR3 DNA reads TGCGCCAGCAGCTTGGCACAGGGGGCCTATGGCTACACCTTC. Its translation: CASSLAQGAYGYTF. The entire variable domain, with the rest obtained from reference TRBV5-1 and TRBJ1-2, is as follows: KAGVTQTPRYLIKTRGQQVTLSCSPISGHRSVSWYQQTPGQGLQFLFEYFSETQRNKGNFPGRFSGRQFSNSRSEMNVSTLELGDSALYLCASSLAQGAYGYTFGSGTRLTVV.

The chain links TRBV9 to TRBJ1-4; D not resolved. This CDR3 region has 15 residues. From germline, CDR1 is SGDLS and CDR2 YYNGEE. With 4 bases removed from V and 0 bases from J, the gap between germline ends came to 10 bases. The CDR3 sequence: CASSPVRATNEKLFF. CDR3 DNA: TGTGCCAGCAGCCCGGTTAGGGCAACTAATGAAAAACTGTTTTTT.

This clonotype has more than one count but fewer than ten. V usage is TRBV20-1 and J usage is TRBJ2-5; 9 nucleotides match TRBD2. The J call may be faulty, since TRBJ2-1 better matches the DNA end. Looked up from germline, CDR1 is DFQATT and CDR2 is SNEGSKA (reference sequence). This CDR3 region has 14 residues. The CDR3 nucleotides read TGCAGTACGAGCGGGGGGATGAGGTACAATGAGCAGTTCTTC. Its translation is CSTSGGMRYNEQFF.

This clonotype was seen a handful of times. V gene TRBV19 combines with J gene TRBJ1-1; the D is unclear. Germline V gives CDR1 LNHDA, CDR2 SQIVND (reference sequence). V was cut by 5 bases and J by 1 base, with 14 bases left in between. The CDR3 is made up of 15 amino acids. CDR3 DNA sequence: TGTGCCAGTAGTTATAACGGACGGGGGAACACTGAAGCTTTCTTT. This sequence encodes CASSYNGRGNTEAFF.

This clonotype was counted only a few times. The V call is TRBV7-2, the J call TRBJ2-1, with 9 bases identical to TRBD2. The DNA end favors TRBJ2-7, so the J call may be wrong. From germline, CDR1 is SGHTA and CDR2 FQGNSA. The CDR3 runs to 15 residues. CDR3 coding DNA: TGTGCCAGCAGCTCCACTAGCGGGTTGGACTACGAGCAGTACTTC. It specifies CASSSTSGLDYEQYF.

This clonotype was seen a few times. The V gene is TRBV29-1, the J gene TRBJ1-3; D unclear. This CDR3 is 13 amino acids long. V lost 4 bases, J lost 2 bases, and 9 bases lay in between. The germline V gene has CDR1 SQVTM and CDR2 ANQGSEA. The CDR3 sequence: CSVAGPAGNTIYF. The DNA of the CDR3 is TGCAGCGTTGCGGGTCCCGCTGGAAACACCATATATTTT.

The chain carries TRBV20-1 and TRBJ1-3; the D is unclear. CDR1 and CDR2 (germline): DFQATT, SNEGSKA (reference sequence). The germline V and J ends were trimmed by 6 bases and 1 base, with 16 bases remaining between them. The CDR3 consists of 15 residues. The CDR3 sequence: CSAYPTGISGNTIYF. The CDR3, as DNA: TGCAGTGCATACCCGACCGGCATATCTGGAAACACCATATATTTT.

This sequence joins TRBV5-6 and TRBJ2-5, with D hard to call. The J call may be incorrect, as the DNA end agrees better with TRBJ2-1. This CDR3 is 11 amino acids long. Germline CDR1 SGHDT, CDR2 YYEEEE. Here the CDR3 DNA reads TGTGCCAGCAGCTGGCTAAATGAGCAGTTCTTC. Translating it yields CASSWLNEQFF.

The gene calls are TRBV6-2 or TRBV6-3 and TRBJ2-5; D remains ambiguous. Trimming took 7 bases from V and 5 from J, leaving 17 bases between them. The CDR3 spans 14 residues. Per the germline V gene, CDR1 is MNHEY and CDR2 is SVGEGT. The CDR3 spells CASTPYVTGETQYF. CDR3 nucleotides: TGTGCCAGCACTCCCTACGTTACTGGGGAGACCCAGTACTTC.

This chain connects TRBV7-2 to TRBJ2-5; tentative D call: TRBD2 (6 bases). The V end lost 1 base, the J end lost 2 bases, and 17 bases lay between the germline ends. The germline CDR1 and CDR2 sequences are SGHTA and FQGNSA. The CDR3 loop spans 17 amino acids. This CDR3 is CASSLGGSGGQQETQYF. CDR3 bases: TGTGCCAGCAGCTTAGGGGGGTCAGGAGGGCAACAAGAGACCCAGTACTTC.

This clonotype has at least ten counts. The chain employs TRBV13 and TRBJ2-7; D gene uncertain. Trimming pared 3 bases from V and 1 base from J, leaving 10 bases between. Looked up from germline, CDR1 is PRHDT and CDR2 is FYEKMQ (reference sequence). The CDR3 contains 14 residues. CDR3 loop: CASSFQFVSYEQYF. The CDR3, as DNA: TGTGCCAGCAGCTTTCAATTTGTTTCCTACGAGCAGTACTTC.